Following are 28 T cell receptor beta chains from one sample sequenced in a study of cytomegalovirus exposure and HLA in healthy donors. The primer mix had 60 Vbeta and 13 Jbeta primers. The table came from immunoSEQ multiplex PCR; TCRdb's copy has only in-frame clones and leaves some out. The data show under 200,000 clones, 55% to 80% seen once. Sequenced material: PBMCs. These receptors all stem from a woman younger than 30 in good health and CMV-seropositive.

V and J are TRBV27 and TRBJ2-6, with 7 nucleotides matching TRBD1. The CDR3 covers 18 residues. In germline, CDR1 is MNHEY, CDR2 SMNVEV (reference sequence). V lost 0 bases, J lost 0 bases, and 5 bases stayed unmatched. The CDR3: CASSLSGGRRSGANVLTF. In DNA form, the CDR3 reads TGTGCCAGCAGTTTATCAGGGGGCCGACGCTCTGGGGCCAACGTCCTGACTTTC. The full variable domain, completed using reference TRBV27 and TRBJ2-6, is EAQVTQNPRYLITVTGKKLTVTCSQNMNHEYMSWYRQDPGLGLRQIYYSMNVEVTDKGDVPEGYKVSRKEKRNFPLILESPSPNQTSLYFCASSLSGGRRSGANVLTFGAGSRLTVL.

The rearrangement uses TRBV27 and TRBJ2-7; 8 nucleotides line up with TRBD1. CDR3 length equals 14 residues. In germline, CDR1 is MNHEY, CDR2 SMNVEV (reference sequence). V lost 4 bases and J lost 4; bases outside the gene matches: 6. In DNA, the CDR3 is TGTGCCAGCAGTTGGGGGACAGGAGGGTACGAGCAGTACTTC. Translation gives CASSWGTGGYEQYF.

The V call is TRBV28, the J call TRBJ1-1; D unclear. The CDR3 sequence is 11 residues long. Trimming removed 3 bases from V and 5 bases from J, with 4 bases in between. Germline loops: CDR1 MDHEN, CDR2 SYDVKM. CDR3 DNA: TGTGCCAGCAGTTTTTCGACTGAAGCTTTCTTT. It encodes CASSFSTEAFF. Supplemented by reference TRBV28 and TRBJ1-1, the full variable domain reads DVKVTQSSRYLVKRTGEKVFLECVQDMDHENMFWYRQDPGLGLRLIYFSYDVKMKEKGDIPEGYSVSREKKERFSLILESASTNQTSMYLCASSFSTEAFFGQGTRLTVV.

The chain joins TRBV27 to TRBJ2-7; a possible D gene is TRBD1 (7 bases). Germline V gene lookup returns CDR1 MNHEY and CDR2 SMNVEV (reference sequence). The CDR3 contains 19 residues. The V and J ends lost 2 bases and 0 bases respectively, with 23 bases between them. The CDR3 region is CASSLRERSRGQISYEQYF. The CDR3 DNA is TGTGCCAGCAGTTTACGGGAGAGGTCTAGGGGACAGATCTCCTACGAGCAGTACTTC.

This clone has a handful of counts. The chain combines TRBV7-9 with TRBJ2-7; D might be TRBD1 (6 bases). The CDR3 loop spans 13 amino acids. Germline CDR1 SEHNR, CDR2 FQNEAQ (reference sequence). Trimming took 5 bases from V and 3 from J, leaving 11 bases between them. The chain's CDR3 is CASSRDIDYEQYF. CDR3 sequence (DNA): TGTGCCAGCAGCCGGGACATAGACTACGAGCAGTACTTC.

The chain joins TRBV19 to TRBJ1-1; D might be TRBD1 (5 bases). This CDR3 is 15 amino acids long. Trimming left V 2 bases short and J 4 bases short, with 14 bases between. Per germline, CDR1 LNHDA and CDR2 SQIVND (reference sequence). The CDR3 sequence: CASSIYGALGTEAFF. CDR3 sequence (DNA): TGTGCCAGTAGTATATATGGGGCGTTGGGCACTGAAGCTTTCTTT.

The chain joins TRBV15 to TRBJ1-5; the D gene is possibly TRBD1 (6 bases). This CDR3 comprises 14 residues. The germline V and J ends were trimmed by 0 bases and 9 bases, with 12 bases remaining between them. The germline V gene has CDR1 LNHNV and CDR2 YYDKDF (reference sequence). The CDR3 DNA reads as TGTGCCACCAGCAGAGATCAGGGGCGGCGGCCCCAGCATTTT. It encodes CATSRDQGRRPQHF.

This chain uses TRBV18 with TRBJ2-7; D ambiguous. Germline V gene sequence: CDR1 KGHSH, CDR2 LQKENI. The CDR3 is 14 amino acids. Trimming pared 2 bases from V and 4 bases from J, leaving 12 bases between. CDR3 sequence reads: CASSPENRDYEQYF. The CDR3 region has the DNA TGTGCCAGCTCACCAGAAAACCGAGATTACGAGCAGTACTTC.

The chain recombines TRBV7-2 with TRBJ2-1; 8 bases map to TRBD2. Trimming at V came to 7 bases and at J to 0 bases, leaving 14 bases not matched to a gene. The CDR3 has 18 amino acids. Looked up from germline, CDR1 is SGHTA and CDR2 is FQGNSA. The CDR3 sequence: CASNYFSRGRSSYNEQFF. The DNA of the CDR3 is TGTGCCAGCAACTATTTCAGTCGCGGGAGGAGCTCCTACAATGAGCAGTTCTTC.

This CDR3 reads CASAGRDFGNQPQHF. The CDR3 DNA reads as TGTGCCAGTGCGGGGAGGGATTTCGGCAATCAGCCCCAGCATTTT. The chain has TRBV19 and TRBJ1-5; D remains ambiguous. Trimming left V 8 bases short and J 2 bases short, with 16 bases between. CDR1 is LNHDA, CDR2 SQIVND, per germline (reference sequence). This CDR3 spans 15 amino acids.

The CDR3 here is CASKTGQGSGNTIYF. The CDR3 region has the DNA TGTGCCAGCAAGACGGGACAGGGCTCTGGAAACACCATATATTTT. The chain combines TRBV5-4 with TRBJ1-3; 9 bases map to TRBD1. CDR3 length equals 15 residues. Germline V gene lookup returns CDR1 SGHNT and CDR2 YYREEE (reference sequence). Losses at the gene ends were 6 bases for V and 0 bases for J; bases not matched to a gene: 4.

The V gene is TRBV27, the J gene TRBJ2-1, with D possibly matching TRBD2 (6 bases). CDR1 MNHEY and CDR2 SMNVEV come from the germline V gene (reference sequence). The V end lost 7 bases, the J end lost 8 bases, and 9 bases lay between the germline ends. The CDR3 is 11 amino acids. CDR3 DNA: TGTGCCAGCATCACGGGGGATGAGCAGTTCTTC. Protein: CASITGDEQFF.

The chain links TRBV7-9 to TRBJ1-1, with 10 bases aligning to TRBD1. CDR3 length: 14 amino acids. V dropped 5 bases and J dropped 1; count of bases not matched to a gene: 1. Germline V gene data show CDR1 as SEHNR and CDR2 as FQNEAQ (reference sequence). CDR3 sequence: CASSRDRGNTEAFF. The CDR3 bases are TGTGCCAGCAGCCGGGACAGGGGGAACACTGAAGCTTTCTTT.

The rearrangement joins TRBV7-9 to TRBJ2-3; the match to TRBD2 covers 11 bases. Germline V lookup: CDR1 SEHNR, CDR2 FQNEAQ (reference sequence). V was pared by 5 bases and J by 2 bases, with 6 bases of the junction left unmatched. The CDR3 has 16 amino acids. The CDR3 is CASSVGLADHTDTQYF. The CDR3 DNA sequence: TGTGCCAGCAGCGTGGGACTAGCGGACCACACAGATACGCAGTATTTT. The variable domain in full, completed from reference TRBV7-9 and TRBJ2-3, reads DTGVSQNPRHKITKRGQNVTFRCDPISEHNRLYWYRQTLGQGPEFLTYFQNEAQLEKSRLLSDRFSAERPKGSFSTLEIQRTEQGDSAMYLCASSVGLADHTDTQYFGPGTRLTVL.

This chain links TRBV18 with TRBJ1-1; D is possibly TRBD1 (6 bases). This CDR3 is 16 amino acids long. V was cut by 1 base and J by 0 bases, with 12 bases left in between. Germline assignment: CDR1 KGHSH and CDR2 LQKENI. The CDR3 DNA follows: TGTGCCAGCTCACCACAACAGGGTGAGATGAACACTGAAGCTTTCTTT. This gives the protein CASSPQQGEMNTEAFF.

The chain is built from TRBV5-5 and TRBJ2-5, with D uncertain. The DNA end favors TRBJ2-7, so the J call may be wrong. CDR1 is SGHKS and CDR2 is YYEKEE in the germline V gene (reference sequence). CDR3 size: 14 residues. The CDR3 spells CASSLFGMNYEQYF. The DNA of the CDR3 is TGTGCCAGCAGCTTGTTCGGAATGAACTACGAGCAGTACTTC.

In this sample, this clone turned up once. V gene TRBV30 combines with J gene TRBJ1-2; 10 bases fit TRBD1. The length of the CDR3 is 13 residues. The germline V gene encodes CDR1 GTSNPN and CDR2 SVGIG (reference sequence). J was trimmed by 8 bases and V by 4 bases; bases with no gene match: 7. CDR3 coding DNA: TGTGCCTGGACGACAGGGGGCTGGCGGGGCTACACCTTC. This encodes CAWTTGGWRGYTF.

The chain links TRBV6-6 to TRBJ1-1, with 9 nucleotides matching TRBD1. Germline lookup yields CDR1 MNHNY and CDR2 SVGAGI (reference sequence). J was trimmed by 4 bases and V by 8 bases; bases with no gene match: 5. This CDR3 has 13 residues. The CDR3 here is CASGDREGTEAFF. In DNA form, the CDR3 reads TGTGCCAGCGGGGACAGGGAGGGCACTGAAGCTTTCTTT.

This chain uses TRBV5-1 with TRBJ1-1, with TRBD1 identical over 8 bases. This CDR3 region has 14 residues. Germline CDR1 reads SGHRS; CDR2 reads YFSETQ. Unmatched junction bases numbered 6, after V lost 4 bases and J lost 4 bases. CDR3 DNA: TGCGCCAGCAGCGTCATCCAGGGGGCCACTGAAGCTTTCTTT. It codes for CASSVIQGATEAFF. Complete variable domain (other parts from reference TRBV5-1 and TRBJ1-1): KAGVTQTPRYLIKTRGQQVTLSCSPISGHRSVSWYQQTPGQGLQFLFEYFSETQRNKGNFPGRFSGRQFSNSRSEMNVSTLELGDSALYLCASSVIQGATEAFFGQGTRLTVV.

In regard to this clone: This CDR3 is also generated by other DNA sequences in the sample. The chain recombines TRBV4-1 with TRBJ2-3; 15 positions agree with TRBD2. Germline V gene sequence: CDR1 MGHRA, CDR2 YSYEKL. CDR3 length: 19 amino acids. V trimming: 3 bases; J trimming: 3 bases; junction bases outside the gene matches: 10. In DNA, the CDR3 is TGCGCCAGCAGCCAGGATCGCCCTGGGACTAGCGGGAGGACAGATACGCAGTATTTT. This codes for CASSQDRPGTSGRTDTQYF.

The chain is built from TRBV5-4 and TRBJ1-4; 8 bases map to TRBD1. J was trimmed by 7 bases and V by 4 bases; bases with no gene match: 12. CDR3 size: 16 residues. Germline CDR1 is SGHNT and CDR2 is YYREEE (reference sequence). CDR3 region: CASSPAGQAFGEKLFF. CDR3 in DNA: TGTGCCAGCAGCCCCGCGGGACAGGCTTTTGGTGAAAAACTGTTTTTT.

The chain couples TRBV7-2 to TRBJ1-2; TRBD1 might be the D (5 bases). This CDR3 is 15 amino acids long. With 2 bases removed from V and 2 bases from J, the gap between germline ends came to 12 bases. The germline CDR1 and CDR2 sequences are SGHTA and FQGNSA. CDR3 amino acids: CASSLLQRTNYGYTF. CDR3 bases: TGTGCCAGCAGCTTACTCCAGAGGACAAACTATGGCTACACCTTC.

V is TRBV15 and J is TRBJ2-5; D unclear. Trimming shortened V by 1 base and J by 0 bases, and 9 bases separated the two germline ends. This CDR3 has 15 amino acids. CDR1 is LNHNV, CDR2 YYDKDF, per germline (reference sequence). The CDR3 DNA reads as TGTGCCACCAGCAGAGGGGCCAAGAACCAAGAGACCCAGTACTTC. It yields the protein CATSRGAKNQETQYF.

The rearrangement links TRBV5-4 to TRBJ1-2; maybe TRBD1 (5 bases). This CDR3 comprises 14 residues. Trimming shortened V by 0 bases and J by 7 bases, and 13 bases separated the two germline ends. CDR1 is SGHNT and CDR2 is YYREEE in the germline V gene (reference sequence). The CDR3 region is CASSLGQGRSGYTF. Here the CDR3 DNA reads TGTGCCAGCAGCTTGGGCCAGGGAAGGAGTGGCTACACCTTC.

The chain joins TRBV5-6 to TRBJ1-5, with TRBD1 matching 7 bases. This CDR3 region has 15 residues. Germline CDR1 is SGHDT and CDR2 is YYEEEE. J was trimmed by 3 bases and V by 0 bases; bases with no gene match: 3. The CDR3 here is CASSLGGTDNQPQHF. CDR3 bases: TGTGCCAGCAGCTTGGGAGGGACAGACAATCAGCCCCAGCATTTT.

The chain carries TRBV4-1 and TRBJ2-7; possibly TRBD1 for D (6 bases). V shed 1 base and J shed 2 bases, with 15 bases lying between them. The germline V gene has CDR1 MGHRA and CDR2 YSYEKL. This CDR3 has 16 residues. CDR3 protein: CASSQGSLGATYEQYF. For the CDR3, the DNA is TGCGCCAGCAGCCAAGGATCCTTGGGGGCCACCTACGAGCAGTACTTC.

CDR3 nucleotides: TGTGCCAGCTTAGCGGGTAGCACTGAAGCTTTCTTT. Translating it yields CASLAGSTEAFF. J is TRBJ1-1 and V is TRBV19; D not certain. Germline-derived CDR1 and CDR2 are LNHDA and SQIVND (reference sequence). V lost 9 bases and J 4 bases, leaving 12 bases between the germline ends. The CDR3 covers 12 residues.

The rearrangement links TRBV6-6 to TRBJ2-1; possibly TRBD1 for D (6 bases). V was cut by 2 bases and J by 14 bases, with 19 bases left in between. Germline CDR1 is MNHNY and CDR2 is SVGAGI (reference sequence). The CDR3 contains 14 residues. For the CDR3, the DNA is TGTGCCAGCAGTTACGGACAGAAAGGCCATAGTGAGTTCTTC. Residues: CASSYGQKGHSEFF.